The 9 T cell receptor beta chains listed next were all sequenced from one sample in a study of beta chain features in type 1 diabetes. Study results and limitations: Shortening that was moderate but significant affected the TCRB CDR3s of Type 1 diabetes patients in all four CD4+ subsets.

Their recognized antigens are unknown. cDNA synthesis used the whole RNA isolate, giving expressed TCRB sequences. Profiling relied on immunoSEQ multiplex PCR, and the TCRdb table lists in-frame clones only, not all of them. This sample has some 240,000 clones, with approximately 16% found just once. What was sequenced was naive CD4+ T cells from blood. All receptors derive from a man under 40 with type 1 diabetes.

This clone was seen more than once but under ten times. The V and J genes are TRBV27 and TRBJ2-3, with TRBD2 matching over 8 bases. Germline V CDR1 and CDR2: MNHEY, SMNVEV (reference sequence). This CDR3 has 14 amino acids. V shed 2 bases, J shed 6 bases, and the junction held 4 bases outside the gene matches. CDR3 DNA sequence: TGTGCCAGCAGTTTAAAACGGGAGGGGGATACGCAGTATTTT. It specifies CASSLKREGDTQYF.

This clone occurred a few times. The genes are TRBV2 and TRBJ2-3, with 10 bases fitting TRBD1. The CDR3 has 14 amino acids. Losses at the gene ends were 6 bases for V and 7 bases for J; bases not matched to a gene: 7. Germline CDR1 SNHLY, CDR2 FYNNEI. The CDR3 DNA sequence: TGTGCCAGCAGGCCGGGACAGGGGACCCATACGCAGTATTTT. Translated: CASRPGQGTHTQYF.

The rearrangement uses TRBV6-1 and TRBJ2-7; 10 bases are a match to TRBD1. Germline V gene sequence: CDR1 MNHNS, CDR2 SASEGT. The CDR3 is made up of 15 amino acids. V lost 6 bases, J lost 6 bases, and 11 bases stayed unmatched. CDR3 amino acids: CASSRPGQGTFEQYF. CDR3 nucleotides: TGTGCCAGCAGCAGACCGGGACAGGGGACTTTCGAGCAGTACTTC.

This clone has a handful of counts. This chain links TRBV9 with TRBJ1-2; 10 positions match TRBD1. The CDR3 consists of 14 residues. Germline V lookup: CDR1 SGDLS, CDR2 YYNGEE. The V segment lost 3 bases and the J segment 2 bases; nucleotides outside the gene matches: 1. The CDR3 DNA reads as TGTGCCAGCAGCGGGACAGGGGGAAACTATGGCTACACCTTC. Protein: CASSGTGGNYGYTF.

CDR3 in amino acids: CAWRTAGGPGEQYF. As DNA, the CDR3 is TGTGCCTGGAGAACGGCGGGAGGGCCTGGGGAGCAGTACTTC. The chain employs TRBV30 and TRBJ2-7, with 9 positions matching TRBD2. The CDR3 is made up of 14 amino acids. Germline lookup yields CDR1 GTSNPN and CDR2 SVGIG (reference sequence). With 3 bases clipped from V and 7 bases from J, the junction kept 10 bases outside the gene matches. Together with reference TRBV30 and TRBJ2-7, the CDR3 gives the full variable domain: SQTIHQWPATLVQPVGSPLSLECTVEGTSNPNLYWYRQAAGRGLQLLFYSVGIGQISSEVPQNLSASRPQDRQFILSSKKLLLSDSGFYLCAWRTAGGPGEQYFGPGTRLTVT.

The chain recombines TRBV9 with TRBJ2-3; TRBD2 matches 11 bases. Looked up from germline, CDR1 is SGDLS and CDR2 is YYNGEE. After removal of 3 bases from V and 2 bases from J, the junction contained 5 bases not matched to a gene. This CDR3 contains 16 residues. The DNA for the CDR3 is TGTGCCAGCAGCGGACAGGGACTAGCGGACACAGATACGCAGTATTTT. Its protein is CASSGQGLADTDTQYF.

The rearrangement uses TRBV9 and TRBJ2-6; no reliable D call. The CDR3 runs to 17 residues. CDR1 and CDR2 from the germline V gene are SGDLS and YYNGEE. V lost 1 base and J lost 0, with 11 bases in between. CDR3 sequence (DNA): TGTGCCAGCAGCGTAAACCAAAGAAGCTCTGGGGCCAACGTCCTGACTTTC. Protein: CASSVNQRSSGANVLTF. Full variable domain (remainder filled in from reference TRBV9 and TRBJ2-6): DSGVTQTPKHLITATGQRVTLRCSPRSGDLSVYWYQQSLDQGLQFLIQYYNGEERAKGNILERFSAQQFPDLHSELNLSSLELGDSALYFCASSVNQRSSGANVLTFGAGSRLTVL.

The V and J genes are TRBV5-4 and TRBJ2-3; D is unclear. Trimming took off 3 bases at V and 0 bases at J, with 11 bases between the two ends. Germline V gene lookup returns CDR1 SGHNT and CDR2 YYREEE (reference sequence). The CDR3 consists of 15 residues. This chain's CDR3 is CASSSSSRSTDTQYF. CDR3 DNA sequence: TGTGCCAGCAGCTCGTCGAGCCGTAGCACAGATACGCAGTATTTT.

V usage is TRBV6-5 and J usage is TRBJ2-7; D perhaps matches TRBD2 (8 bases). V was clipped by 6 bases and J by 3 bases, with 18 bases between them. Germline V gives CDR1 MNHEY, CDR2 SVGAGI. The CDR3 consists of 15 residues. The CDR3 bases are TGTGCCAGCAGCCACGGGAGGGGGCATGGCTACGAGCAGTACTTC. Protein product: CASSHGRGHGYEQYF.